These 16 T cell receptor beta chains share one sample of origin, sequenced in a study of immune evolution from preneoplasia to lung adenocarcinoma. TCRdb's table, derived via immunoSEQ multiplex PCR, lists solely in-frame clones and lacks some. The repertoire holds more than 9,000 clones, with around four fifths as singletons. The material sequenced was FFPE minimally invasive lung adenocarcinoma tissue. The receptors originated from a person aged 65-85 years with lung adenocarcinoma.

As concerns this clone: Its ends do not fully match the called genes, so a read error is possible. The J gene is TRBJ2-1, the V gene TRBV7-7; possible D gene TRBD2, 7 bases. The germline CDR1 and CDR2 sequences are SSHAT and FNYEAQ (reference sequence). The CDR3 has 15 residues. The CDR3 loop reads CASSLGGVASNEQFF. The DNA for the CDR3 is TGTGCTAGCAGCTTAGGGGGGGTAGCTTCCAATGAGCAGTTCTTC. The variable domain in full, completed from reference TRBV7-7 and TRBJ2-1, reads GAGVSQSPRYKVTKRGQDVTLRCDPISSHATLYWYQQALGQGPEFLTYFNYEAQPDKSGLPSDRFSAERPEGSISTLTIQRTEQRDSAMYRCASSLGGVASNEQFFGPGTRLTVL.

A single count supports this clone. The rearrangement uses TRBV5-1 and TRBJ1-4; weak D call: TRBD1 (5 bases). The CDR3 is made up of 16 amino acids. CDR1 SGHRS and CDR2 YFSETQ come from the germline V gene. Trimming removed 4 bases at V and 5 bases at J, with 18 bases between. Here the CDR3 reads CASSVGPAGNNEKLFF. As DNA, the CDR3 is TGCGCCAGCAGCGTGGGACCGGCCGGGAACAATGAAAAACTGTTTTTT.

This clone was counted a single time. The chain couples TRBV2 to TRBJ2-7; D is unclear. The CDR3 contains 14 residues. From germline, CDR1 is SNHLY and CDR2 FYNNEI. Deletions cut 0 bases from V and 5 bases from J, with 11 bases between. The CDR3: CASSEAGSLNEQYF. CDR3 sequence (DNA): TGTGCCAGCAGTGAAGCGGGGTCCTTGAACGAGCAGTACTTC.

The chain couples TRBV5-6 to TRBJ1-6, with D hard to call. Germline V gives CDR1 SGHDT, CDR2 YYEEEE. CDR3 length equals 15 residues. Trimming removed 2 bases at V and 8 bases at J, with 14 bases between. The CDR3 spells CASSFLRGMDSPLHF. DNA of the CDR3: TGTGCCAGCAGCTTCTTACGGGGTATGGATTCACCCCTCCACTTT.

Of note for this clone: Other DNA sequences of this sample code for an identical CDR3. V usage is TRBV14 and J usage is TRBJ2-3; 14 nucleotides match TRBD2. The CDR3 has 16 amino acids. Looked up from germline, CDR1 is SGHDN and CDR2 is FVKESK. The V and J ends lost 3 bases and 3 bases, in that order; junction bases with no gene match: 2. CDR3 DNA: TGTGCCAGCAGCCAGGGACTAGCGGGAGAAACAGATACGCAGTATTTT. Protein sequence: CASSQGLAGETDTQYF. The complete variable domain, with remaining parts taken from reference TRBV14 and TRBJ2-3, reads EAGVTQFPSHSVIEKGQTVTLRCDPISGHDNLYWYRRVMGKEIKFLLHFVKESKQDESGMPNNRFLAERTGGTYSTLKVQPAELEDSGVYFCASSQGLAGETDTQYFGPGTRLTVL.

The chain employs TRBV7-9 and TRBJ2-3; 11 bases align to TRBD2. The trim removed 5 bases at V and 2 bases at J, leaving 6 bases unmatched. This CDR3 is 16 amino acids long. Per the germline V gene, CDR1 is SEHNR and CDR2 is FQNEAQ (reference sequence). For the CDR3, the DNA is TGTGCCAGCAGCACGGGACTAGCGGACCACACAGATACGCAGTATTTT. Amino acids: CASSTGLADHTDTQYF.

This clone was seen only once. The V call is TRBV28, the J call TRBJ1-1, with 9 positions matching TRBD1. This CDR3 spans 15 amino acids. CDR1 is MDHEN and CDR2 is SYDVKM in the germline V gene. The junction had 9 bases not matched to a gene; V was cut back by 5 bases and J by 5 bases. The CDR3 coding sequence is TGTGCCAGCAGTAAGGGACAGGGTGGTAGGACTGAAGCTTTCTTT. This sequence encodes CASSKGQGGRTEAFF. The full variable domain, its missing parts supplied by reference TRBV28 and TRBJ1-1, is DVKVTQSSRYLVKRTGEKVFLECVQDMDHENMFWYRQDPGLGLRLIYFSYDVKMKEKGDIPEGYSVSREKKERFSLILESASTNQTSMYLCASSKGQGGRTEAFFGQGTRLTVV.

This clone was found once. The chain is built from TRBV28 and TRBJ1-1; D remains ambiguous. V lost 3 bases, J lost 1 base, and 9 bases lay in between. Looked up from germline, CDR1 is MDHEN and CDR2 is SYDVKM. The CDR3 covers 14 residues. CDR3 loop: CASSFSESNTEAFF. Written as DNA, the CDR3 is TGTGCCAGCAGTTTCTCGGAGTCGAACACTGAAGCTTTCTTT.

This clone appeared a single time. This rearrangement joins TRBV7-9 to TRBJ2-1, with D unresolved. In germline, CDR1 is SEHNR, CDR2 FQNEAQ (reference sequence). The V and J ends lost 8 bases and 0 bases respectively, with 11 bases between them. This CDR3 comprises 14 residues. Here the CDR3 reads CASSEMSSYNEQFF. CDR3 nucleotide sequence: TGTGCCAGCTCCGAGATGAGCTCCTACAATGAGCAGTTCTTC.

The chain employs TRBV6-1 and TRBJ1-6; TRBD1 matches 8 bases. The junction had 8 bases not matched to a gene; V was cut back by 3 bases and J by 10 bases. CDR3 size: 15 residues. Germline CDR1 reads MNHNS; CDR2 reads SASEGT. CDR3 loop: CASSDRGRSYSPLHF. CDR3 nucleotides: TGTGCCAGCAGTGACAGGGGGCGATCGTACTCACCCCTCCACTTT.

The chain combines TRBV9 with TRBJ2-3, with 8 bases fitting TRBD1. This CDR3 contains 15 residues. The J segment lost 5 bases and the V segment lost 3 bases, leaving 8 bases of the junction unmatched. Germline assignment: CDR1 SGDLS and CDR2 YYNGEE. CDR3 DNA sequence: TGTGCCAGCAGCGCGAGAGGGACAGGAGGAGATACGCAGTATTTT. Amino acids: CASSARGTGGDTQYF.

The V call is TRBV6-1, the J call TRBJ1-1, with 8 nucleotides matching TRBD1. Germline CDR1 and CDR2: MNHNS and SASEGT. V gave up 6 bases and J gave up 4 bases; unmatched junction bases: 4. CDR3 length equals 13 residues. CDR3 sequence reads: CASRDRAFTEAFF. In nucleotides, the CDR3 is TGTGCCAGCAGGGACAGGGCCTTCACTGAAGCTTTCTTT.

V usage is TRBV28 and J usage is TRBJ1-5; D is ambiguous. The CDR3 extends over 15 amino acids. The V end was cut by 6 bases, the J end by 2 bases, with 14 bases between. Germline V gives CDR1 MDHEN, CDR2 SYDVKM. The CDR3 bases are TGTGCCAGCAGGCCGCAGGAGGCGGGCAATCAGCCCCAGCATTTT. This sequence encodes CASRPQEAGNQPQHF.

CDR3 protein: CASSLQGMGTGELFF. CDR3 DNA: TGTGCCAGCAGTTTACAGGGGATGGGAACCGGGGAGCTGTTTTTT. The chain links TRBV28 to TRBJ2-2; possible D gene TRBD1, 6 bases. Trimming pared 2 bases from V and 5 bases from J, leaving 12 bases between. Per the germline V gene, CDR1 is MDHEN and CDR2 is SYDVKM. This CDR3 has 15 residues.

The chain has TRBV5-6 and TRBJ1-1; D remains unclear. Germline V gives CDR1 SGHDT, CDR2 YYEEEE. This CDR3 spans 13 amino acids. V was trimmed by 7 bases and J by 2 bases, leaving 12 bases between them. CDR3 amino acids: CASWTSGNTEAFF. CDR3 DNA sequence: TGTGCCAGCTGGACTAGCGGAAACACTGAAGCTTTCTTT. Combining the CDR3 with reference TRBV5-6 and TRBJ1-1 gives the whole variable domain DAGVTQSPTHLIKTRGQQVTLRCSPKSGHDTVSWYQQALGQGPQFIFQYYEEEERQRGNFPDRFSGHQFPNYSSELNVNALLLGDSALYLCASWTSGNTEAFFGQGTRLTVV.

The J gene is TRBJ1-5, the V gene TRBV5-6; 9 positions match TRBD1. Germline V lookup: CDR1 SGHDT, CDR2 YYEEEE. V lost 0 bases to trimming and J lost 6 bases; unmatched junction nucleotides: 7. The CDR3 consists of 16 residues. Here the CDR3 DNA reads TGTGCCAGCAGCTTGGAAGGGACAGGGTCAATTCAGCCCCAGCATTTT. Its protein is CASSLEGTGSIQPQHF.